This T cell receptor beta chain was found in a study of molecular identifiers for immune sequencing clone quantification (dated by TCRdb to 2017 to 2018). Regarding the research as a whole: In a replicate experiment, RNA from around 18,000 or 91,000 naive CD8 T cells was split into five aliquots, four of which were sequenced. This methods study benchmarked molecular-identifier clustering-based TCR repertoire sequencing (MIDCIRS) and TCR RNA copy counting, using CD8 T cells to do so. Overall study outcomes, separate from this receptor: Even against a background of approximately 1 million naive CD8 T cells, spiked-in Jurkat TCR RNA amounting to a single cell's worth was reported to be detectable. In CMV-specific effector cells, clones with more than 20 RNA copies accounted for over 98% of molecules, whereas in naive cells such clones accounted for under 1%. The naive libraries included spiked-in Jurkat TCR RNA (about nine copies' worth), and this Jurkat TCR RNA is not part of the donor repertoire. Highly expanded clone sizes could be underestimated because identical TCR molecules may share a barcode. When barcode sub-clustering was omitted, TCR diversity was inflated by chimeric consensus sequences, with chimeras reaching as high as 47%. Modeling indicated around 3 TCR RNA copies recovered per cell, compared with 9.5 to 10 by digital PCR, which implies a capture efficiency of approximately 29%.

Libraries of naive CD8 T cells were built from anywhere between about 17,000 and 1,000,000 sorted cells, with 10%, 30% or 50% of the purified RNA used. Naive CD8 T cells, defined as CD8+CD4-CCR7+CD45RA+, were FACS-sorted into RLT Plus buffer on a BD FACSAria II. More than 8 TCR copies' worth of Jurkat RNA were spiked into roughly 20,000-1,000,000 naive CD8 T cell samples to test detection sensitivity. Enrichment of CD8 T cells was done with RosetteSep CD8+ T Cell Enrichment Cocktail plus Ficoll-Paque, and ACK red cell lysis came afterward. The library was generated by PCR. The data were produced on a NextSeq 500. Bulk TCR libraries were made following a previously described method, with the TCR primers given in Table S5. The Qiagen AllPrep DNA/RNA kit was used to purify total RNA. Reads from multiple sequencing runs of the same library were pooled before analysis. As for the original processing: Only reads with exact TCR constant sequence were kept, trimmed to 150 nt, and grouped by their 12-nt molecular barcodes. Within each barcode group, reads were sub-clustered at a 15% Levenshtein threshold, and quality-weighted consensus sequences were built per RNA molecule. Non-functional sequences were filtered out, along with any lower-count sequence sitting one edit away from another sequence. On the basis of fitting two negative binomial distributions, barcode sub-clusters with fewer than 20% of the maximum read count were discarded. The public reads were run again by TCRdb, first through fastp at Q25 and then through MiXCR, and only productive beta chains were kept. Each CDR3 protein appears once, grouped with its most common genes and DNA. For this entry, the V and J calls and clone size follow TCRdb and not the study's own pipeline. This sample is represented by around 300,000 distinct CDR3 sequences; over 20% of them were singletons. The ten largest clones capture 0.74% of the sample.

From its cysteine to its phenylalanine, the CDR3 spans 12 amino acids. The CDR3 DNA has 36 bases and is translated from base 1. CDR1 and CDR2 were assigned from the germline V gene as MNHEY and SVGAGI. A note on this clonotype: Its antigen remains unidentified. A much larger clone differs from this one at a single base, so this may be a read error.

Material for sequencing was naive CD8+ T cells from blood, with Jurkat cell RNA spiked in. Interpreted using the paper, the cell subset or site label stands for: FACS-sorted CD8+CD4-CCR7+CD45RA+ naive T cells. The sequence was obtained from a human donor in good health. Some libraries in this study had Jurkat cell RNA spiked in. The V and J genes are TRBV6-5 and TRBJ2-5, and TRBD1 may be the D gene, going by 5 matching bases. Here is the DNA: TGTGCCACGGGCACAGGCAGCCAGACCCAGTCCTTC. It encodes CATGTGSQTQSF.